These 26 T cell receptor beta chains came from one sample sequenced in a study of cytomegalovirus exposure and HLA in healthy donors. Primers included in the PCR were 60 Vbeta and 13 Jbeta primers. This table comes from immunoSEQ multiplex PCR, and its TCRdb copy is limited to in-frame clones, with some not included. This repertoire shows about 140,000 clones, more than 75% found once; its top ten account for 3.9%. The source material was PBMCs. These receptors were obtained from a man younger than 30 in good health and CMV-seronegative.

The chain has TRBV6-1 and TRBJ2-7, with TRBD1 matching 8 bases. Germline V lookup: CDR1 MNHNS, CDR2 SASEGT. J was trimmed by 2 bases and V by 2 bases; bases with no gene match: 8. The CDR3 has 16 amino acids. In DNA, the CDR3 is TGTGCCAGCAGTGAAATGGCAGGGGGCGAAACCTACGAGCAGTACTTC. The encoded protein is CASSEMAGGETYEQYF.

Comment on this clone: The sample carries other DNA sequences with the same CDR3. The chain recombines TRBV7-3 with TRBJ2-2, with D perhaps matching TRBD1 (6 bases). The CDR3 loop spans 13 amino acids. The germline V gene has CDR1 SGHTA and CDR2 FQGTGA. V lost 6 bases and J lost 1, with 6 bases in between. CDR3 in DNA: TGTGCCAGCAGGACAGGGAACACCGGGGAGCTGTTTTTT. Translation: CASRTGNTGELFF.

For the CDR3, the DNA is TGTGCCAGCTCATCCCTGGGGGGGCAAGAGACCCAGTACTTC. Protein: CASSSLGGQETQYF. The rearrangement uses TRBV18 and TRBJ2-5; 7 nucleotides line up with TRBD2. CDR3 length: 14 residues. CDR1 KGHSH and CDR2 LQKENI come from the germline V gene. V gave up 5 bases and J gave up 2 bases; unmatched junction bases: 5. Complete variable domain (other parts from reference TRBV18 and TRBJ2-5): NAGVMQNPRHLVRRRGQEARLRCSPMKGHSHVYWYRQLPEEGLKFMVYLQKENIIDESGMPKERFSAEFPKEGPSILRIQQVVRGDSAAYFCASSSLGGQETQYFGPGTRLLVL.

The CDR3 loop reads CASSDQREAQETQYF. The CDR3 coding sequence is TGTGCCAGCAGCGACCAGAGGGAGGCCCAAGAGACCCAGTACTTC. V usage is TRBV9 and J usage is TRBJ2-5, with D perhaps TRBD2 (6 bases). CDR1 is SGDLS and CDR2 is YYNGEE in the germline V gene. The germline V and J ends were trimmed by 3 bases and 1 base, with 13 bases remaining between them. This CDR3 has 15 residues.

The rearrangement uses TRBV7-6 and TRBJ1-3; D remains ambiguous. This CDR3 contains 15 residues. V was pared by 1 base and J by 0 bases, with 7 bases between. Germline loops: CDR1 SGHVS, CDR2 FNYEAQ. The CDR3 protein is CASSLGTISGNTIYF. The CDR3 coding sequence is TGTGCCAGCAGCTTAGGGACTATCTCTGGAAACACCATATATTTT.

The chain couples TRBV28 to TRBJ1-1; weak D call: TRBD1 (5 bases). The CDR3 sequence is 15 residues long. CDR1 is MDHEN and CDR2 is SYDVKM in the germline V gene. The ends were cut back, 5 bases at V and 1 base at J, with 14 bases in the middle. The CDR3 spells CASSLPPQGNTEAFF. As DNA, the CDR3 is TGTGCCAGCAGTCTACCCCCCCAGGGGAACACTGAAGCTTTCTTT. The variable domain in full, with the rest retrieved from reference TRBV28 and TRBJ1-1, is DVKVTQSSRYLVKRTGEKVFLECVQDMDHENMFWYRQDPGLGLRLIYFSYDVKMKEKGDIPEGYSVSREKKERFSLILESASTNQTSMYLCASSLPPQGNTEAFFGQGTRLTVV.

CDR3 sequence: CASSLARGGETQYF. The CDR3 nucleotides read TGTGCCAGCAGCTTGGCACGGGGAGGAGAGACCCAGTACTTC. The chain couples TRBV5-4 to TRBJ2-5; possibly TRBD2 for D (6 bases). Trimming removed 0 bases at V and 4 bases at J, with 10 bases between. The CDR3 is 14 residues long. The germline gives CDR1 SGHNT, CDR2 YYREEE (reference sequence).

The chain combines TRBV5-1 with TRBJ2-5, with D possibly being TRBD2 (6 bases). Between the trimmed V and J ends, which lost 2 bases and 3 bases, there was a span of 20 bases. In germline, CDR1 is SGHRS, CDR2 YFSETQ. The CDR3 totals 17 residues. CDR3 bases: TGCGCCAGCAGCTTCACCACTTCCGGGACTCTAAAAGAGACCCAGTACTTC. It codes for CASSFTTSGTLKETQYF.

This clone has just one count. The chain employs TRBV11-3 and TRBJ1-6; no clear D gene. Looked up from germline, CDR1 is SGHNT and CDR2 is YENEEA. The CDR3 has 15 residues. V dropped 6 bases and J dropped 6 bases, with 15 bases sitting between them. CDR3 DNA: TGTGCCAGCAGTAGGCGGGTCCAGTTTAATTCACCCCTCCACTTT. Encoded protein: CASSRRVQFNSPLHF.

CDR3: CASSVSLGGLSSYNEQFF. The CDR3 region has the DNA TGTGCCAGCAGCGTATCCCTCGGAGGACTCAGCTCCTACAATGAGCAGTTCTTC. The chain is built from TRBV9 and TRBJ2-1, with D possibly matching TRBD2 (5 bases). Per the germline V gene, CDR1 is SGDLS and CDR2 is YYNGEE. CDR3 length equals 18 residues. The germline V and J ends were trimmed by 1 base and 0 bases, with 17 bases remaining between them.

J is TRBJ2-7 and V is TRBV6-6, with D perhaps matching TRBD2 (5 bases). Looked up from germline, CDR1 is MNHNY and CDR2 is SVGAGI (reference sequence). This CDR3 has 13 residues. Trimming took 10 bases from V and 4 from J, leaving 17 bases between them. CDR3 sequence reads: CATAAAENYEQYF. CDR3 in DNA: TGTGCCACCGCGGCAGCGGAGAATTACGAGCAGTACTTC.

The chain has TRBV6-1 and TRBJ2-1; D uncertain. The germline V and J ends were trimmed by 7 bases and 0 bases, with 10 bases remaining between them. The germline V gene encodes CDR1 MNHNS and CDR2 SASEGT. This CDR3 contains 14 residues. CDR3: CASIEASSYNEQFF. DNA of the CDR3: TGTGCCAGCATTGAGGCTAGCTCCTACAATGAGCAGTTCTTC.

CDR3 bases: TGTGCCAGCAGTGCCCTGGGTTCCGGGGACGAGCAGTACTTC. Its translation: CASSALGSGDEQYF. The chain carries TRBV6-5 and TRBJ2-7; the D gene is possibly TRBD2 (5 bases). CDR3 length: 14 amino acids. Trimming removed 5 bases from V and 5 bases from J, with 16 bases in between. CDR1 and CDR2 from the germline V gene are MNHEY and SVGAGI.

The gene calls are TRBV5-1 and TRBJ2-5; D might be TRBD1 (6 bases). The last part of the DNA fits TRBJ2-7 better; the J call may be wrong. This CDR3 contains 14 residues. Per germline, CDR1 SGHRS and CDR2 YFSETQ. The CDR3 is CASSLDRRGYEQYF. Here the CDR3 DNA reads TGCGCCAGCAGCTTGGATCGCAGGGGCTACGAGCAGTACTTC.

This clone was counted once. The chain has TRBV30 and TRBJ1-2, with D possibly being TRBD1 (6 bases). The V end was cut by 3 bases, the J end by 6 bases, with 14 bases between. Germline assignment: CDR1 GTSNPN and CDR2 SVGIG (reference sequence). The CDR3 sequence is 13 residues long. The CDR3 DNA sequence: TGTGCCTGGAGACTAGAAAGGACAGATGGCTACACCTTC. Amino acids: CAWRLERTDGYTF.

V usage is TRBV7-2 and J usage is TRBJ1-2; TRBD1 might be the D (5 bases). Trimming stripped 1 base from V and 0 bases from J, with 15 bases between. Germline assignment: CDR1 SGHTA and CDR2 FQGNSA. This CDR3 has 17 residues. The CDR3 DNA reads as TGTGCCAGCAGCTTAGTGTGGGCAGGGCGAACTAACTATGGCTACACCTTC. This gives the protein CASSLVWAGRTNYGYTF.

The CDR3 DNA sequence: TGTGCCAGCAGTTACTCGCGGGACAGGGAATCGTACGAGCAGTACTTC. As protein: CASSYSRDRESYEQYF. V gene TRBV6-6 combines with J gene TRBJ2-7, with TRBD1 identical over 9 bases. CDR1 and CDR2 from the germline V gene are MNHNY and SVGAGI (reference sequence). Germline trimming cut 0 bases from V and 4 bases from J; bases unmatched to any gene: 7. CDR3 length: 16 amino acids.

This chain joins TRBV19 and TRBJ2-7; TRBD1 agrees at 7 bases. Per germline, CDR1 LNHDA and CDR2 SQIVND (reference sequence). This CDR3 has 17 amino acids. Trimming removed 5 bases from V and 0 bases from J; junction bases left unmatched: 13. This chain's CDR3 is CASSARARGPNSYEQYF. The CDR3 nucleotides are TGTGCCAGTAGTGCTAGAGCTAGGGGGCCGAACTCCTACGAGCAGTACTTC.

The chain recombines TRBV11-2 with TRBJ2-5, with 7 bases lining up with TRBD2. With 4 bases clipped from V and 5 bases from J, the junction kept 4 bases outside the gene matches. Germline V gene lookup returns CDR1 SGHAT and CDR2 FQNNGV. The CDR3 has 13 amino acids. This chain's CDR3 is CASSSLGGETQYF. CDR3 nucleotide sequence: TGTGCCAGCAGCTCCCTCGGGGGGGAGACCCAGTACTTC.

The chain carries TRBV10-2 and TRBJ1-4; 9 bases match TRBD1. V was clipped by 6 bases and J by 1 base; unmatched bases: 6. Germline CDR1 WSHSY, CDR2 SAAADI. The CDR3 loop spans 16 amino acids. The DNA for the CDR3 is TGCGCCAGCAGAGGGACAGGGCATGAAACTAATGAAAAACTGTTTTTT. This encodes CASRGTGHETNEKLFF.

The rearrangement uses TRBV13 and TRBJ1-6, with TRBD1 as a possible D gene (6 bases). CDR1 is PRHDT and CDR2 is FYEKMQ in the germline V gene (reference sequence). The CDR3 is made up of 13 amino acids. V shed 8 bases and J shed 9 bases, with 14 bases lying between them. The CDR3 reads CASSDRWGSPLHF. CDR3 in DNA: TGTGCCAGCTCCGACAGGTGGGGTTCACCCCTCCACTTT.

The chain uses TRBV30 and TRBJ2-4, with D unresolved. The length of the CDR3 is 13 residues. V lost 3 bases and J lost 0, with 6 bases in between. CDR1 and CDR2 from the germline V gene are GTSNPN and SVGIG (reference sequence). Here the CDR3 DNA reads TGTGCCTGGAGAGAACTAGCCAAAAACATTCAGTACTTC. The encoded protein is CAWRELAKNIQYF. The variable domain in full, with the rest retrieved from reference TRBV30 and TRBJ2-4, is SQTIHQWPATLVQPVGSPLSLECTVEGTSNPNLYWYRQAAGRGLQLLFYSVGIGQISSEVPQNLSASRPQDRQFILSSKKLLLSDSGFYLCAWRELAKNIQYFGAGTRLSVL.

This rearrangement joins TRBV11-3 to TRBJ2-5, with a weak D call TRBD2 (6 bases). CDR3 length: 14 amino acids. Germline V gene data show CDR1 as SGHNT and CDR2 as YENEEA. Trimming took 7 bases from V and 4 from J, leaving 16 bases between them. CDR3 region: CASTDSGGGETQYF. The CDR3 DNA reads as TGTGCCAGCACCGACTCCGGGGGAGGAGAGACCCAGTACTTC.

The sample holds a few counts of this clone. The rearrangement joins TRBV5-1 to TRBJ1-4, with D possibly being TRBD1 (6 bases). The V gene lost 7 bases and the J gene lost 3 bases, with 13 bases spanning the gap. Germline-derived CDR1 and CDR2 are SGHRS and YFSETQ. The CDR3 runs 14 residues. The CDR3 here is CASQLGASNEKLFF. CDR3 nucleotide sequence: TGCGCCAGCCAGCTGGGGGCCTCTAATGAAAAACTGTTTTTT. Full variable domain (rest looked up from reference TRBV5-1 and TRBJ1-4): KAGVTQTPRYLIKTRGQQVTLSCSPISGHRSVSWYQQTPGQGLQFLFEYFSETQRNKGNFPGRFSGRQFSNSRSEMNVSTLELGDSALYLCASQLGASNEKLFFGSGTQLSVL.

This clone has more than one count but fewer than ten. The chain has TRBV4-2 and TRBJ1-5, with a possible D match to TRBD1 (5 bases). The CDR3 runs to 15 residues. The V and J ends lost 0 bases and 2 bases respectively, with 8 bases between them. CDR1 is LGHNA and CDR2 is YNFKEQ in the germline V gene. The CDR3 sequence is CASSQESGGNQPQHF. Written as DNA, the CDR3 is TGTGCCAGCAGCCAAGAATCGGGGGGCAATCAGCCCCAGCATTTT.

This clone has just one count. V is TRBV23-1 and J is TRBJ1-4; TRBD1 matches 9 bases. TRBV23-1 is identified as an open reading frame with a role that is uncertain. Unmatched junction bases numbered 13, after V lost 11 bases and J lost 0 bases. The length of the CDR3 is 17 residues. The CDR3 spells CARSRNRGPPTNEKLFF. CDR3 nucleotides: TGCGCCCGATCCCGGAACAGGGGGCCCCCAACTAATGAAAAACTGTTTTTT.